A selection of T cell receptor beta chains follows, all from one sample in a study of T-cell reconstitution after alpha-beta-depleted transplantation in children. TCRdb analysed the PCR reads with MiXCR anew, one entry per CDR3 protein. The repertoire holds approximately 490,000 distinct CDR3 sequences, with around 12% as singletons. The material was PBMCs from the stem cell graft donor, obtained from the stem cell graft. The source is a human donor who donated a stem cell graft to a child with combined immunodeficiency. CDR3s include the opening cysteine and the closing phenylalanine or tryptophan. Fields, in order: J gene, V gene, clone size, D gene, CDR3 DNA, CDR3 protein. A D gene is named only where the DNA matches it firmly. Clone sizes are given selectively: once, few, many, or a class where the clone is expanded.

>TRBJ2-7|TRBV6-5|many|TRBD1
TGTGCCAGCAGACCGGGACAGGGTTTCTACGAGCAGTACTTC
CASRPGQGFYEQYF
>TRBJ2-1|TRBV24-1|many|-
TGTGCCACCAGTGGCAAACTAGCCAACCCCTACAATGAGCAGTTCTTC
CATSGKLANPYNEQFF
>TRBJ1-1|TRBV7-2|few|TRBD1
TGTGCCAGCAGCTTTGCAGGGGGCCCTGAAGCTTTCTTT
CASSFAGGPEAFF
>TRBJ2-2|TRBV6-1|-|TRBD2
TGTGCCAGCAGTGAACTTGGGGGACTAGGGATCGGGGAGCTGTTTTTT
CASSELGGLGIGELFF
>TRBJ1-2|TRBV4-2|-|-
TGTGCCATCAGCCCGGGACTTCCCGTGGACTATGGCTACACCTTC
CAISPGLPVDYGYTF
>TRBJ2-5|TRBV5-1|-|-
TGCGCCAGCAGCCTCTCCGGGGGAGACCAAGAGACCCAGTACTTC
CASSLSGGDQETQYF
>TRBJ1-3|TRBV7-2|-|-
TGTGCCAGCAGCCCGCGGGGTGGAAACACCATATATTTT
CASSPRGGNTIYF
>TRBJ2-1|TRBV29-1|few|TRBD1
TGCAGCGCCGGGACAGGGGGCCGTTACAATGAGCAGTTCTTC
CSAGTGGRYNEQFF
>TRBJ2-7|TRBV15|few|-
TGTGCCACCAGCAGATCGGAGGGACTCCCATCTTACGAGCAGTACTTC
CATSRSEGLPSYEQYF
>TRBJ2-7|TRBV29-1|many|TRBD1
TGCAGCGTTGTTGCCTATACGACAGGGAAGCCCTACGAGCAGTACTTC
CSVVAYTTGKPYEQYF
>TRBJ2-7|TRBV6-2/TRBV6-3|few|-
TGTGCCAGCAGTTATATGCCCGAGAGGCTTCGCCACTACGAGCAGTACTTC
CASSYMPERLRHYEQYF
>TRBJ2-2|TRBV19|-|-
TGTGCCAGTAGTGTTACCAACATGGCAAACGCCGGGGAGCTGTTTTTT
CASSVTNMANAGELFF
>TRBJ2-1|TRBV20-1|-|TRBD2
TGCAGTGCCTCCTTAAGCGGGAGTCTCGACAATGAGCAGTTCTTC
CSASLSGSLDNEQFF
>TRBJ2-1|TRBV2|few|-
TGTGCCAGCAGTGCTACTAGGGGGGCGTCGTACAATGAGCAGTTCTTC
CASSATRGASYNEQFF
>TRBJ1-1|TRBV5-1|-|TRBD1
TGCGCCAGCAGCAGAAGTACAGGGGCGCGGGAGACTGAAGCTTTCTTT
CASSRSTGARETEAFF
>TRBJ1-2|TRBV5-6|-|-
TGTGCCAGCAGCTTGGCCGGGGGCGCGGGCTATGGCTACACCTTC
CASSLAGGAGYGYTF
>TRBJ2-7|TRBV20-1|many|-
TGCAGTGCTAGAGGAGTGTACGAGCAGTACTTC
CSARGVYEQYF
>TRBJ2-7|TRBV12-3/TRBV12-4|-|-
TGTGCCAGCAGTTTAGAGGGCTTCAGCTACGAGCAGTACTTC
CASSLEGFSYEQYF
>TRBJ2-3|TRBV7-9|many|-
TGTGCCAGCAGCCAAACAACAGATACGCAGTATTTT
CASSQTTDTQYF
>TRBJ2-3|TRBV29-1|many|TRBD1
TGCAGCGTCGAAGGGACAGGGGGCAAGACAGATACGCAGTATTTT
CSVEGTGGKTDTQYF
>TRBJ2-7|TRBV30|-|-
TGTGCCTGGCAATTAAAGGTAGCCCACGAGCAGTACTTC
CAWQLKVAHEQYF
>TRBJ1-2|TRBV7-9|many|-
TGTGCCAGCAGCCGTCAAGCTAACTATGGCTACACCTTC
CASSRQANYGYTF
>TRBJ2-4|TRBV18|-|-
TGTGCCCCAAAAGGCAGCCTGGAAAACATTCAGTACTTC
CAPKGSLENIQYF
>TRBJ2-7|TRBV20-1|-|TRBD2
TGCAGTGCTAGAGTCACGGGGGGAGCGGGACTATCCTACGAGCAGTACTTC
CSARVTGGAGLSYEQYF
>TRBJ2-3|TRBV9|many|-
TGTGCCAGCAGCGTCTCTTCAACAGTTTACACAGATACGCAGTATTTT
CASSVSSTVYTDTQYF
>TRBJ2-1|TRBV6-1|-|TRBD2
TGTGCCAGCAGTCCTCGGACTAGCGGGACCAATGAGCAGTTCTTC
CASSPRTSGTNEQFF
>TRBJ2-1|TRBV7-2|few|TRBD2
TGTGCCAGCAGCTTAGCCCCACTAGCGAGATCCTACAATGAGCAGTTCTTC
CASSLAPLARSYNEQFF
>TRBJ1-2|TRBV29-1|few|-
TGCAGCGTTGCAGATGACTACTATGGCTACACCTTC
CSVADDYYGYTF